This entry lists 19 T cell receptor beta chains sequenced from one sample in a study of blood T cell repertoires in COVID-19. The data were produced by immunoSEQ multiplex PCR, yet TCRdb's version contains in-frame clones alone and is incomplete. The sample holds 100,000 to 120,000 clones, under 90% seen once. What was sequenced was peripheral blood. These receptors all come from a man of 80 years or more with acute or convalescent COVID-19.

This chain links TRBV7-6 with TRBJ2-7, with 8 nucleotides matching TRBD1. CDR3 length: 15 residues. From germline, CDR1 is SGHVS and CDR2 FNYEAQ. V was pared by 1 base and J by 2 bases, with 4 bases of the junction left unmatched. The CDR3 coding sequence is TGTGCCAGCAGCTTAGGGCAGGGGGCGACCTACGAGCAGTACTTC. This translates into CASSLGQGATYEQYF. The complete variable domain, with remaining parts taken from reference TRBV7-6 and TRBJ2-7, reads GAGVSQSPRYKVTKRGQDVALRCDPISGHVSLYWYRQALGQGPEFLTYFNYEAQQDKSGLPNDRFSAERPEGSISTLTIQRTEQRDSAMYRCASSLGQGATYEQYFGPGTRLTVT.

V usage is TRBV7-2 and J usage is TRBJ2-4; D perhaps matches TRBD1 (5 bases). Germline lookup yields CDR1 SGHTA and CDR2 FQGNSA. The V end lost 4 bases, the J end lost 3 bases, and 10 bases lay between the germline ends. The CDR3 sequence is 14 residues long. Written as DNA, the CDR3 is TGTGCCAGCAGCTCGGACAAGGGCAAAAACATTCAGTACTTC. It is translated as CASSSDKGKNIQYF.

The table lists this clone with a few counts. The rearrangement joins TRBV29-1 to TRBJ1-5; TRBD1 agrees at 9 bases. The germline V gene encodes CDR1 SQVTM and CDR2 ANQGSEA. The V segment lost 5 bases and the J segment 2 bases; nucleotides outside the gene matches: 4. The CDR3 totals 14 residues. CDR3 loop: CSVLTGGGNQPQHF. The DNA for the CDR3 is TGCAGCGTTCTAACAGGGGGCGGCAATCAGCCCCAGCATTTT.

The chain uses TRBV5-1 and TRBJ1-2; 10 positions agree with TRBD1. Trimming removed 4 bases from V and 6 bases from J; junction bases left unmatched: 18. Germline CDR1 reads SGHRS; CDR2 reads YFSETQ. The CDR3 runs to 18 residues. As DNA, the CDR3 is TGCGCCAGCAGCGCAACCGGGACAGGGGCACCAGTAGTCCATGGCTACACCTTC. This sequence encodes CASSATGTGAPVVHGYTF.

The CDR3 is CASTRHGVGYGYTF. For the CDR3, the DNA is TGTGCCAGCACCAGACACGGGGTTGGCTATGGCTACACCTTC. The chain couples TRBV5-8 to TRBJ1-2; D is undetermined. V lost 6 bases and J 4 bases, leaving 16 bases between the germline ends. Germline V gene data show CDR1 as SGHTS and CDR2 as YDEGEE. CDR3 size: 14 residues.

V is TRBV11-2 and J is TRBJ2-1, with 10 bases that match TRBD2. The V gene's germline CDR1 is SGHAT and CDR2 FQNNGV. V dropped 4 bases and J dropped 0; count of bases not matched to a gene: 3. The CDR3 covers 16 residues. CDR3 in amino acids: CASSWTSGSSYNEQFF. CDR3 DNA sequence: TGTGCCAGCAGCTGGACTAGCGGTAGCTCCTACAATGAGCAGTTCTTC.

V gene TRBV6-5 combines with J gene TRBJ1-1; D possibly corresponds to TRBD1 (5 bases). Trimming stripped 5 bases from V and 6 bases from J, with 13 bases between. CDR1 MNHEY and CDR2 SVGAGI come from the germline V gene. The CDR3 sequence is 13 residues long. The DNA for the CDR3 is TGTGCCAGCAGTCGGACACTTCCTCCTGAAGCTTTCTTT. It encodes CASSRTLPPEAFF.

This sequence joins TRBV29-1 and TRBJ2-2; 13 bases match TRBD2. Germline V CDR1 and CDR2: SQVTM, ANQGSEA. The V gene end was trimmed by 7 bases and the J gene end by 2 bases; junction bases not matched to a gene: 4. This CDR3 is built from 15 residues. The CDR3 bases are TGCAGCGGAAAGGGACTAGCGGGAAACACCGGGGAGCTGTTTTTT. It specifies CSGKGLAGNTGELFF.

The rearrangement uses TRBV6-5 and TRBJ1-1; perhaps TRBD1 as D (5 bases). This CDR3 comprises 14 residues. V shed 6 bases and J shed 3 bases, with 14 bases lying between them. Per germline, CDR1 MNHEY and CDR2 SVGAGI. The CDR3 sequence is CASRSGLGDTEAFF. The DNA of the CDR3 is TGTGCCAGCAGATCAGGGTTGGGCGACACTGAAGCTTTCTTT.

The V gene is TRBV28, the J gene TRBJ2-1; D is possibly TRBD2 (6 bases). The CDR3 loop spans 21 amino acids. The ends were cut back, 5 bases at V and 0 bases at J, with 29 bases in the middle. The germline gives CDR1 MDHEN, CDR2 SYDVKM. CDR3 in DNA: TGTGCCAGCAGTAGGTTGATGGGTGAGGGAGGAGACACGAGCTCCTACAATGAGCAGTTCTTC. Translating it yields CASSRLMGEGGDTSSYNEQFF.

The chain couples TRBV6-5 to TRBJ1-5; the D gene is possibly TRBD1 (6 bases). Trimming removed 7 bases at V and 7 bases at J, with 14 bases between. CDR3 length: 13 amino acids. CDR1 and CDR2 (germline): MNHEY, SVGAGI. CDR3 sequence: CASTHRVYQPQHF. As DNA, the CDR3 is TGTGCCAGCACTCACAGGGTCTACCAGCCCCAGCATTTT.

V usage is TRBV25-1 and J usage is TRBJ2-5, with TRBD2 as a possible D gene (6 bases). The CDR3 contains 16 residues. The germline V gene has CDR1 MGHDK and CDR2 SYGVNS. Deletions cut 6 bases from V and 5 bases from J, with 22 bases between. The CDR3 nucleotides read TGTGCCAGCAGCCCCGGTGGGGGGAGGCCGAAGGAGACCCAGTACTTC. This encodes CASSPGGGRPKETQYF.

The J gene is TRBJ1-2, the V gene TRBV4-1; 10 nucleotides match TRBD1. After removal of 5 bases from V and 8 bases from J, the junction contained 14 bases not matched to a gene. CDR1 and CDR2 from the germline V gene are MGHRA and YSYEKL. This CDR3 region has 16 residues. The chain's CDR3 is CASSWDRGSMVGGYTF. DNA of the CDR3: TGCGCCAGCAGCTGGGACAGGGGCAGCATGGTAGGCGGCTACACCTTC.

This clone has only one observation. At one of its ends the junction is not consistent with the germline gene, which may arise from a read error. In nucleotides, the CDR3 is TGTGCCAGCAGTTCCCCCGGGACAGGGATGAAATTGACGTTT. Amino acid sequence: CASSSPGTGMKLTF. V and J are TRBV28 and TRBJ1-4; 9 positions match TRBD1. Germline V gives CDR1 MDHEN, CDR2 SYDVKM. This CDR3 has 14 residues.

The rearrangement joins TRBV7-3 to TRBJ1-1; D is perhaps TRBD1 (5 bases). There are 15 residues in the CDR3. V was cut by 7 bases and J by 0 bases, with 15 bases left in between. Per the germline V gene, CDR1 is SGHTA and CDR2 is FQGTGA. The CDR3 here is CASKGATSVNTEAFF. CDR3 nucleotide sequence: TGTGCCAGCAAAGGGGCAACGAGCGTGAACACTGAAGCTTTCTTT.

The CDR3 nucleotides read TGTGCCAGCAGTCAAGGGACTAGCGGATCCTACGAGCAGTACTTC. Its protein product is CASSQGTSGSYEQYF. The chain uses TRBV28 and TRBJ2-7, with 11 bases that match TRBD2. The germline CDR1 and CDR2 sequences are MDHEN and SYDVKM. Unmatched junction bases numbered 4, after V lost 5 bases and J lost 1 base. There are 15 residues in the CDR3.

The rearrangement links TRBV19 to TRBJ1-6; 7 bases line up with TRBD1. CDR1 and CDR2 from the germline V gene are LNHDA and SQIVND (reference sequence). This CDR3 comprises 13 residues. The ends lost 7 bases at V and 10 bases at J; junction bases unmatched: 7. CDR3 sequence (DNA): TGTGCCAGTACGCGACAGGGAAACTCACCCCTCCACTTT. It yields the protein CASTRQGNSPLHF.

The chain employs TRBV30 and TRBJ1-2; D may be TRBD1 (6 bases). V was cut by 3 bases and J by 0 bases, with 11 bases left in between. Germline values: CDR1 GTSNPN, CDR2 SVGIG (reference sequence). The CDR3 is 14 residues long. CDR3 residues: CAWSPGHSNYGYTF. CDR3 nucleotide sequence: TGTGCCTGGAGCCCGGGACATTCTAACTATGGCTACACCTTC.

The chain employs TRBV29-1 and TRBJ2-2; D is undetermined. V was pared by 6 bases and J by 0 bases, with 8 bases between. Germline V gene lookup returns CDR1 SQVTM and CDR2 ANQGSEA. This CDR3 has 13 residues. CDR3 amino acids: CSVKTSNTGELFF. CDR3 nucleotides: TGCAGCGTGAAGACATCGAACACCGGGGAGCTGTTTTTT.